This is a list of T cell receptor beta chains from one sample in a study of T cells in Graves' hyperthyroidism and ophthalmopathy. TCRdb passed the multiplex PCR reads through MiXCR, listing each CDR3 protein once. The sample records about 260,000 distinct CDR3 sequences, 25% to 30% being singletons. Sequenced input: blood. The receptors here all came from a man in his forties or fifties with Graves' hyperthyroidism that later progressed to Graves' ophthalmopathy. Each CDR3 is given with its conserved first and last residue. The order of the fields is CDR3 DNA, CDR3 protein, clone size, D gene, J gene, CDR3 length, V gene. The D gene is left open where the match is weak. The listing skips clone size in some rows; elsewhere it reads once, few, many or a size class.

TGTGCTAGTGGTTTGTTCCGGGACAGGGCAATCCAAGAGACCCAGTACTTC,CASGLFRDRAIQETQYF,few,TRBD1,TRBJ2-5,17,TRBV12-5
TGTGCCAGCAGTACTACCCCCGGAAACACCATATATTTT,CASSTTPGNTIYF,many,-,TRBJ1-3,13,TRBV6-5
TGTGCCAGCAGCGGGCCTCGGATGGGGAGCGGGAGCCCCTACGAGCAGTACTTC,CASSGPRMGSGSPYEQYF,many,TRBD2,TRBJ2-7,18,TRBV14
TGTGCCTGGAGGGGCCACAGGGTCGGACAGCCCCAGCATTTT,CAWRGHRVGQPQHF,many,-,TRBJ1-5,14,TRBV30
TGTGCCAGCAGTACCGGGACACACGAGCAGTACTTC,CASSTGTHEQYF,-,-,TRBJ2-7,12,TRBV28
TGTGCCAGCAGTTGGTCGGGCAATCAGCCCCAGCATTTT,CASSWSGNQPQHF,-,-,TRBJ1-5,13,TRBV27
TGTGCCAGCAGTTACGGCAGCGGGAGCAGTCAGCAGTACTTC,CASSYGSGSSQQYF,many,TRBD2,TRBJ2-7,14,TRBV6-2/TRBV6-3
TGTGCCAGCAGCCTTAGACAGGGAACCTATGGCTACACCTTC,CASSLRQGTYGYTF,-,TRBD1,TRBJ1-2,14,TRBV27
TGCGCCAGCAGCGAAGGACAGGGATCAAGGAGCAATCAGCCCCAGCATTTT,CASSEGQGSRSNQPQHF,many,TRBD1,TRBJ1-5,17,TRBV10-2
TGCGCCAGCAGCTCCCTTCGGGAGGGCCTCTACGAGCAGTACTTC,CASSSLREGLYEQYF,many,TRBD2,TRBJ2-7,15,TRBV5-1
TGTGCCAGCAGTGAAGGACAGGTCCATCAGCCCCAGCATTTT,CASSEGQVHQPQHF,many,-,TRBJ1-5,14,TRBV2
TGTGCCAGCAGCGCCGCAGGGGGCTCCTACGAGCAGTACTTC,CASSAAGGSYEQYF,many,TRBD1,TRBJ2-7,14,TRBV28
TGTGCCAGCAGTTACTGGGGGAACCAGCCCCAGCATTTT,CASSYWGNQPQHF,many,-,TRBJ1-5,13,TRBV6-2/TRBV6-3
TGTGCCAGCAGCTCCGTCCCCGGGACTAGCGGATACGAGCAGTACTTC,CASSSVPGTSGYEQYF,many,TRBD2,TRBJ2-7,16,TRBV6-2/TRBV6-3
TGTGCCAGCAGCGTAGCAACCGGCGCAGGGGAGCTGTTTTTT,CASSVATGAGELFF,many,-,TRBJ2-2,14,TRBV9
TGTGCCAGCAGCTCAACCGGGACAGGGAGTAAAAGGACCTACGAGCAGTACTTC,CASSSTGTGSKRTYEQYF,-,TRBD1,TRBJ2-7,18,TRBV11-2
TGCAGTGCTCGTTCCGACAGGGAACTGTTTTTT,CSARSDRELFF,many,TRBD1,TRBJ1-4,11,TRBV20-1
TGCGCCAGCAGCCAAGAAAGGCAACCCTTAACCTACGAGCAGTACTTC,CASSQERQPLTYEQYF,many,-,TRBJ2-7,16,TRBV4-1
TGCGCCGGGAGGAGGTTTTCTGGCACCGGGGAGCTGTTTTTT,CAGRRFSGTGELFF,-,-,TRBJ2-2,14,TRBV5-1
TGTGCCAGCAGGCCCTATGGGGGCGCTGGGGAAGCTTTCTTT,CASRPYGGAGEAFF,many,-,TRBJ1-1,14,TRBV27
TGTGCCAGCACCCCCGGGACAGGGGTGGATGAGCAGTACTTC,CASTPGTGVDEQYF,-,TRBD1,TRBJ2-7,14,TRBV6-1
TGTGCCAGCTCACCACCGGGACAGGGACCGTACGAGCAGTGCTTC,CASSPPGQGPYEQCF,few,TRBD1,TRBJ2-7,15,TRBV18
TGTGCCAGCAGCTCTCCTAGCGGGCGAGCTAGAGGCGAGCAGTACTTC,CASSSPSGRARGEQYF,-,TRBD2,TRBJ2-7,16,TRBV6-2/TRBV6-3
TGTGCCAGCTCACCAGACGGGGGGAACACTGAAGCTTTCTTT,CASSPDGGNTEAFF,many,-,TRBJ1-1,14,TRBV18
TGTGCCACCAGCAGAGATTATGACACTGAAGCTTTCTTT,CATSRDYDTEAFF,-,-,TRBJ1-1,13,TRBV15
TGTGCCAGCAGCAATACAAGGGGGTCCTCCGAGCAGTACTTC,CASSNTRGSSEQYF,many,-,TRBJ2-7,14,TRBV11-2
TGTGCCTGGGCTTCTCGACTCAACACTGAAGCTTTCTTT,CAWASRLNTEAFF,-,-,TRBJ1-1,13,TRBV30
TGCAGCGTTTGGTATTGGGACAGGGAAGATAACTATGGCTACACCTTC,CSVWYWDREDNYGYTF,-,TRBD1,TRBJ1-2,16,TRBV29-1
TGTGCCAGCAAGCCGCTAGCGGGAGGATTAGATACGCAGTATTTT,CASKPLAGGLDTQYF,many,TRBD2,TRBJ2-3,15,TRBV2
TGTGCCAGCAGTGGAAAGGACAGGGGGCGCGTGCAGTACTTC,CASSGKDRGRVQYF,few,TRBD1,TRBJ2-7,14,TRBV6-1
TGCAGTGCTATGCCACAGGGGGCGCGGACTGAAGCTTTCTTT,CSAMPQGARTEAFF,many,TRBD1,TRBJ1-1,14,TRBV20-1
TGTGCCAGCAGCGTTGAACAGGGACCGAATCAGCCCCAGCATTTT,CASSVEQGPNQPQHF,many,-,TRBJ1-5,15,TRBV2
TGCAGCGTGGGGGGACAGCTGAACACTGAAGCTTTCTTT,CSVGGQLNTEAFF,many,TRBD1,TRBJ1-1,13,TRBV29-1
TGTGCCAGCATTCGGACGGGGGGCGCTGAAGCTTTCTTT,CASIRTGGAEAFF,-,-,TRBJ1-1,13,TRBV6-2/TRBV6-3
TGTGCCAGCAGCCCGACCCGGATCGCCTACGAGCAGTACTTC,CASSPTRIAYEQYF,-,-,TRBJ2-7,14,TRBV6-1